Listed below are T cell receptor beta chains from one sample, sequenced in a study of Ad26.COV2.S vaccination and SARS-CoV-2 variants. Assay: immunoSEQ multiplex PCR; the TCRdb copy retains only in-frame clones and omits some. The data show fewer than 400,000 clones, over 80% seen once. The sample was peripheral blood, taken in a trial of Ad26.COV2.S vaccine versus placebo. The receptors shown here come from a person between 18 and 59 years old who received the Ad26.COV2.S COVID-19 vaccine or a placebo. CDR3s include the opening cysteine and the closing phenylalanine or tryptophan. Each record gives: J gene, V gene, clone size, D gene, CDR3 DNA, CDR3 protein. D genes are given only for firm matches. For some rows the clone size is stated as once, few or many, or as a class when expanded; others skip it.

>TRBJ1-6|TRBV6-4|.|.
TGTGCCAGCACCCCCGGGCCGTGGAATTCACCCCTCCACTTT
CASTPGPWNSPLHF
>TRBJ2-5|TRBV24-1|.|TRBD1
TGTGCCACCAGTGATCCCCGGGACAGGGTTTCGGAGACCCAGTACTTC
CATSDPRDRVSETQYF
>TRBJ2-7|TRBV29-1|few|.
TGCAGCGTTGAAGTGGACACCTCCTACGAGCAGTACTTC
CSVEVDTSYEQYF
>TRBJ2-7|TRBV6-5|.|TRBD1
TGTGCCAGCAATAGCCAGGACAGGGGAATCGACGAGCAGTACTTC
CASNSQDRGIDEQYF
>TRBJ2-1|TRBV18|.|TRBD2
TGTGCCAGCTCACGCGGCACTAGCGGAAGCTCCTACAATGAGCAGTTCTTC
CASSRGTSGSSYNEQFF
>TRBJ1-5|TRBV11-2|.|.
TGTGCCAGCAGCATGAGCGAAAATCAGCCCCAGCATTTT
CASSMSENQPQHF
>TRBJ2-7|TRBV7-8|.|.
TGTGCCAGCAGCTCCTTTCAGGGCGAGCAGTACTTC
CASSSFQGEQYF
>TRBJ1-4|TRBV5-4|.|.
TGTGCCGCTGGGGGAACTAATGAAAAACTGTTTTTT
CAAGGTNEKLFF
>TRBJ2-2|TRBV28|few|.
TGTGCCAGCAGTTTATCGGGCTGGAACACCGGGGAGCTGTTTTTT
CASSLSGWNTGELFF
>TRBJ2-7|TRBV5-4|.|TRBD2
TGTGCCAGCAGCTTGAACCGGGGGGGCGGTTTCTCCTACGAGCAGTACTTC
CASSLNRGGGFSYEQYF
>TRBJ2-2|TRBV6-2/TRBV6-3|.|TRBD1
TGTGCCAGCAGTTGGACAGGGGTGACCGGGGAGCTGTTTTTT
CASSWTGVTGELFF
>TRBJ1-1|TRBV29-1|.|.
TGCAGCTCATCTAGGGGGGGAACTGAAGCTTTCTTT
CSSSRGGTEAFF
>TRBJ2-5|TRBV6-6|.|TRBD1
TGTGCCAGCAGTTACTCAGGGGGCGCTGGTAAAGAGACCCAGTACTTC
CASSYSGGAGKETQYF
>TRBJ1-6|TRBV11-3|.|.
TGTGCCAGCAGCTTATCTTCCGGAGTTAATTCACCCCTCCACTTT
CASSLSSGVNSPLHF
>TRBJ1-3|TRBV10-3|.|.
TGTGCCATCAGTGAGTCTAGGGATGGAAACACCATATATTTT
CAISESRDGNTIYF
>TRBJ1-1|TRBV5-5|once|.
TGTGCCAGCAGCTTGGGGACTGCTGCGAGCACTGAAGCTTTCTTT
CASSLGTAASTEAFF
>TRBJ1-6|TRBV3-1/TRBV3-2|few|TRBD1
TGTGCCAGCAGCACCCGGGACAGGGGGTATAATTCACCCCTCCACTTT
CASSTRDRGYNSPLHF
>TRBJ2-3|TRBV7-9|.|.
TGTGCCAGCAGCTTTGACAGCACAGATACGCAGTATTTT
CASSFDSTDTQYF
>TRBJ1-2|TRBV9|.|TRBD1
TGTGCCAGCAGCGTAGATGGGAGGGGGCGCAGGGGCAACTATGGCTACACCTTC
CASSVDGRGRRGNYGYTF
>TRBJ1-5|TRBV19|.|TRBD1
TGTGCCAGTAGTGCCCCAGGGGGCCGCCAGCCCCAGCATTTT
CASSAPGGRQPQHF
>TRBJ2-7|TRBV9|.|TRBD1
TGTGCCAGCAGCGGAGGGTGGGGACAGGGACCCTACGAGCAGTACTTC
CASSGGWGQGPYEQYF
>TRBJ2-5|TRBV29-1|.|TRBD2
TGCAGCGTCATAGCGGGGTCGTACCAAGAGACCCAGTACTTC
CSVIAGSYQETQYF
>TRBJ1-6|TRBV7-3|.|TRBD1
TGTGCCAGCAGCCTAAACAGGGGGAGTAATTCACCCCTCCACTTT
CASSLNRGSNSPLHF
>TRBJ1-2|TRBV2|.|.
TGTGCCAGCAGTGAGGGTAGTTATGGCTACACCTTC
CASSEGSYGYTF
>TRBJ2-3|TRBV3-1/TRBV3-2|.|.
TGTGCCAGCAGCCAAGATCGGGCTAGGGGAGATACGCAGTATTTT
CASSQDRARGDTQYF
>TRBJ2-5|TRBV4-1|.|TRBD1
TGCGCCAGCAGCCAAGATCCAGGGGGCCACGAGACCCAGTACTTC
CASSQDPGGHETQYF
>TRBJ2-1|TRBV18|.|TRBD2
TGTGCCAGCTCACAACGACTAGCGGGGACCTACAATGAGCAGTTCTTC
CASSQRLAGTYNEQFF
>TRBJ2-3|TRBV28|.|.
TGTGCCAGCAGTTTGCTTACTCCAGCCACAGATACGCAGTATTTT
CASSLLTPATDTQYF
>TRBJ2-5|TRBV5-1|.|TRBD1
TGCGCCAGCAGCTGGGACAGGGCCCAGCCCCAGTACTTC
CASSWDRAQPQYF
>TRBJ2-7|TRBV6-5|.|TRBD1
TGTGCCAGCAGTTACTCCGGGACAGCTGTTTCCTACGAGCAGTACTTC
CASSYSGTAVSYEQYF
>TRBJ2-7|TRBV5-1|many|.
TGCGCCAGCAGCTTGGCGGGGCACCGCTACGAGCAGTACTTC
CASSLAGHRYEQYF
>TRBJ2-7|TRBV6-5|.|.
TGTGCCAGCAGTTACTCACCTGTTCGGGCTGACTACGAGCAGTACTTC
CASSYSPVRADYEQYF
>TRBJ2-3|TRBV4-1|.|TRBD2
TGCGCCAGCAGCCAAGAAGGGACTAGCGGGGGGCAGACGCAGTATTTT
CASSQEGTSGGQTQYF
>TRBJ2-5|TRBV5-4|.|.
TGTGCCAGCAGCTTGGAGCGGAACCAAGAGACCCAGTACTTC
CASSLERNQETQYF
>TRBJ2-3|TRBV18|.|TRBD1
TGTGCCAGCTCATTCGGGACAGTGAGCACAGATACGCAGTATTTT
CASSFGTVSTDTQYF
>TRBJ2-7|TRBV24-1|.|TRBD2
TGTGCCACCAGTGACTCCACTAGCGGGGGAGCGTACGAGCAGTACTTC
CATSDSTSGGAYEQYF
>TRBJ2-7|TRBV28|.|TRBD2
TGTGCCAGCAGTTTAGGGGGGGTACGGGCCTACGAGCAGTACTTC
CASSLGGVRAYEQYF